Below are 5 T cell receptor beta chains sequenced from a single sample in a study of cytomegalovirus exposure and HLA in healthy donors. 60 Vbeta and 13 Jbeta primers were used in PCR. Produced via immunoSEQ multiplex PCR; TCRdb's table is partial and in-frame only. The sample includes about 77,000 clones, around 78% of them seen just once. Sequenced: PBMCs. The receptors originated from a man aged 40-50 years in good health and CMV-seronegative.

The V and J genes are TRBV7-9 and TRBJ1-1; D uncertain. This CDR3 has 14 residues. CDR1 is SEHNR and CDR2 is FQNEAQ in the germline V gene (reference sequence). Trimming left V 1 base short and J 0 bases short, with 6 bases between. As DNA, the CDR3 is TGTGCCAGCAGCTTAGTAGAGGTGAACACTGAAGCTTTCTTT. This gives the protein CASSLVEVNTEAFF.

The chain employs TRBV30 and TRBJ1-5, with D tentatively TRBD1 (5 bases). The CDR3 loop spans 16 amino acids. V lost 0 bases and J lost 0, with 12 bases in between. The germline gives CDR1 GTSNPN, CDR2 SVGIG (reference sequence). Here the CDR3 reads CAWSVGPGHSNQPQHF. The CDR3 nucleotides are TGTGCCTGGAGTGTTGGGCCAGGGCATAGCAATCAGCCCCAGCATTTT. Based on the CDR3 plus reference TRBV30 and TRBJ1-5, the full variable domain is SQTIHQWPATLVQPVGSPLSLECTVEGTSNPNLYWYRQAAGRGLQLLFYSVGIGQISSEVPQNLSASRPQDRQFILSSKKLLLSDSGFYLCAWSVGPGHSNQPQHFGDGTRLSIL.

This clone was detected only once. The chain carries TRBV4-2 and TRBJ2-3; weak D call: TRBD1 (5 bases). CDR3 length: 15 amino acids. Germline V gene data show CDR1 as LGHNA and CDR2 as YNFKEQ. Trimming left V 4 bases short and J 5 bases short, with 16 bases between. The CDR3 nucleotides read TGTGCCAGCAGCCGGGGCGGTCAGGGCATAGATACGCAGTATTTT. Protein sequence: CASSRGGQGIDTQYF.

The chain joins TRBV5-1 to TRBJ1-1; 9 positions match TRBD1. The CDR3 totals 15 residues. Germline-derived CDR1 and CDR2 are SGHRS and YFSETQ. The junction had 5 bases not matched to a gene; V was cut back by 0 bases and J by 5 bases. The CDR3 spells CASSLVDRGGTEAFF. The CDR3 nucleotides read TGCGCCAGCAGCTTGGTGGACAGGGGAGGGACTGAAGCTTTCTTT.

The CDR3 DNA reads TGTGCCAGCAGTCTTGCCGGGGAGCTGTTTTTT. It is translated as CASSLAGELFF. The chain uses TRBV28 and TRBJ2-2; no firm D call. Trimming took 5 bases from V and 6 from J, leaving 4 bases between them. This CDR3 region has 11 residues. Germline loops: CDR1 MDHEN, CDR2 SYDVKM.